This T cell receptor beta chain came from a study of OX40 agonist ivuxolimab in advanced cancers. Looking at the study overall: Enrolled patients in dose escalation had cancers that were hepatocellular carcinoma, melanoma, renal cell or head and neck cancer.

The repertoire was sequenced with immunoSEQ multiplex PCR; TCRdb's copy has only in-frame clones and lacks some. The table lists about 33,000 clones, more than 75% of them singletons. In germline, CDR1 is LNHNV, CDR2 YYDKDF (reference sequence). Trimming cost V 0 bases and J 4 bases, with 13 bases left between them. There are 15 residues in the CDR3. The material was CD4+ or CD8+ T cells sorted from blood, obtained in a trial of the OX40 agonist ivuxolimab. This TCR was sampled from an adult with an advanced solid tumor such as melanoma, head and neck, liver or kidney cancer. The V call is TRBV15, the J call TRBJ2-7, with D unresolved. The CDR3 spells CATSRDRDLGYEQYF. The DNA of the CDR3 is TGTGCCACCAGCAGAGATAGGGATCTCGGGTACGAGCAGTACTTC.